The 4 T cell receptor beta chains reported below all come from one sample, sequenced in a study of shared clonotypes between healthy human individuals. Repertoires were generated with immunoSEQ multiplex PCR, while TCRdb's copy carries only in-frame clones and drops some. The sample lists about 480,000 clones; around 79% were seen once. Sample: PBMCs. These TCRs come from a woman between 40 and 50 years old in good health. Some clones in this sample may be carry-over from other donors' samples.

This clone was recorded many times. This chain connects TRBV28 to TRBJ1-5; D remains ambiguous. The V end lost 5 bases, the J end lost 4 bases, and 9 bases lay between the germline ends. The length of the CDR3 is 13 residues. Per germline, CDR1 MDHEN and CDR2 SYDVKM. The CDR3 sequence is CASSHDQNQPQHF. In DNA, the CDR3 is TGTGCCAGCAGTCATGACCAGAATCAGCCCCAGCATTTT.

There are a few counts of this clone. This chain uses TRBV19 with TRBJ1-1; D remains ambiguous. There are 13 residues in the CDR3. The germline CDR1 and CDR2 sequences are LNHDA and SQIVND (reference sequence). The ends were cut back, 0 bases at V and 5 bases at J, with 7 bases in the middle. CDR3 in amino acids: CASSIDRGTEAFF. As DNA, the CDR3 is TGTGCCAGTAGTATAGATCGAGGAACTGAAGCTTTCTTT.

The chain couples TRBV7-2 to TRBJ2-3, with D uncertain. Germline V gives CDR1 SGHTA, CDR2 FQGNSA. This CDR3 is 16 amino acids long. Trimming took 5 bases from V and 1 from J, leaving 16 bases between them. CDR3 region: CASSASTPHGTDTQYF. In nucleotides, the CDR3 is TGTGCCAGCAGCGCCAGCACACCCCACGGCACAGATACGCAGTATTTT.

V usage is TRBV5-1 and J usage is TRBJ2-3, with 10 bases lining up with TRBD1. V lost 7 bases and J lost 6; bases outside the gene matches: 5. Germline V lookup: CDR1 SGHRS, CDR2 YFSETQ. This CDR3 is built from 13 residues. CDR3 in amino acids: CASGTGETDTQYF. The CDR3 nucleotides read TGCGCCAGCGGGACAGGGGAGACGGATACGCAGTATTTT.